This T cell receptor (beta chain) was recovered during a study of blood T cell repertoires in COVID-19. Sequenced by immunoSEQ multiplex PCR; TCRdb stores in-frame clones only, minus some. The table includes some 120,000 clones, more than 80% detected once. The CDR3 contains 16 residues. Trimming removed 3 bases from V and 0 bases from J; junction bases left unmatched: 7. Germline CDR1 is LNHDA and CDR2 is SQIVND (reference sequence). Sequences were obtained from peripheral blood. The receptor was derived from a man aged 65-85 years with active or convalescent COVID-19. The genes are TRBV19 and TRBJ1-1, with 7 bases aligning to TRBD1. The chain's CDR3 is CASSMGWDSVNTEAFF. The CDR3 DNA sequence: TGTGCCAGTAGTATGGGTTGGGACAGCGTGAACACTGAAGCTTTCTTT.